These 31 T cell receptor beta chains were all obtained from the same sample, sequenced in a study of blood T cells in healthy people across ages (dated by TCRdb to about 2015). The protocol used for the library was 5' RACE. The sample was run on an Illumina HiSeq 2500. A second PCR of about 7 to 12 cycles was run with a J-beta primer mix and a sample-barcoded 5' primer. In TCRdb, the public reads were trimmed at Q25 with fastp and aligned with MiXCR, with productive beta chains retained. Identical CDR3 proteins give one entry, which carries the most common genes and DNA. The sample table shows some 1.6 million distinct CDR3 sequences, and roughly 32% are seen once. Roughly 10% of the sample is held by the ten biggest clonotypes. Sequencing was performed on blood. These receptors all come from a woman in her 30s in good health.

Of note for this clonotype: Compared with germline, one end of the junction differs, possibly owing to a read error. The chain couples TRBV5-6 to TRBJ2-7; D is perhaps TRBD2 (5 bases). The CDR3 runs to 14 residues. Germline CDR1 and CDR2: SGHDT and YYEEEE. CDR3 DNA sequence: TGTGCCTGCAGCCGGCGAAGGACTTCTGACGAGCAGTACTTC. Translating gives CACSRRRTSDEQYF.

This clonotype was seen at least ten times. The chain is built from TRBV5-1 and TRBJ2-5; 8 positions match TRBD1. V dropped 5 bases and J dropped 1; count of bases not matched to a gene: 4. Germline loops: CDR1 SGHRS, CDR2 YFSETQ. The CDR3 covers 14 residues. DNA for the CDR3: TGCGCCAGCAGACAGGGACAGGCCCAAGAGACCCAGTACTTC. This sequence encodes CASRQGQAQETQYF.

The rearrangement joins TRBV28 to TRBJ2-7; 10 nucleotides align to TRBD1. This CDR3 spans 17 amino acids. The V and J ends lost 3 bases and 3 bases, in that order; junction bases with no gene match: 11. Germline loops: CDR1 MDHEN, CDR2 SYDVKM. CDR3 nucleotides: TGTGCCAGCAGTTTTGGGGTCCTGGGACAGGGGATCTACGAGCAGTACTTC. Encoded protein: CASSFGVLGQGIYEQYF. Using reference TRBV28 and TRBJ2-7 for the parts outside the CDR3, the full variable domain is DVKVTQSSRYLVKRTGEKVFLECVQDMDHENMFWYRQDPGLGLRLIYFSYDVKMKEKGDIPEGYSVSREKKERFSLILESASTNQTSMYLCASSFGVLGQGIYEQYFGPGTRLTVT.

The chain joins TRBV12-3 or TRBV12-4 to TRBJ1-1, with unresolved D. Trimming removed 4 bases from V and 4 bases from J, with 13 bases in between. The CDR3 sequence is 14 residues long. The chain's CDR3 is CASSSPGRGTEAFF. In DNA, the CDR3 is TGTGCCAGCAGTTCGCCCGGGCGGGGCACTGAAGCTTTCTTT.

The rearrangement uses TRBV27 and TRBJ2-6; D gene uncertain. Germline V gene lookup returns CDR1 MNHEY and CDR2 SMNVEV (reference sequence). This CDR3 region has 16 residues. The ends were cut back, 5 bases at V and 2 bases at J, with 13 bases in the middle. The CDR3, as DNA: TGTGCCAGCAGTCTTCTCGGGTGGGCTGGGGCCAACGTCCTGACTTTC. The encoded protein is CASSLLGWAGANVLTF.

This clonotype was counted between two and nine times. The chain has TRBV29-1 and TRBJ1-2, with no clear D. V was shortened by 2 bases and J by 0 bases, with 13 bases between the two germline ends. Looked up from germline, CDR1 is SQVTM and CDR2 is ANQGSEA. The CDR3 has 15 amino acids. The CDR3 DNA follows: TGCAGCGTTGAACACCCCGACCCCGCTAACTATGGCTACACCTTC. This translates into CSVEHPDPANYGYTF.

With regard to this clonotype: The junction differs from germline at one of its ends, possibly a read error. The rearrangement joins TRBV4-1 to TRBJ2-3; 13 nucleotides match TRBD2. The CDR3 has 18 residues. CDR1 and CDR2 from the germline V gene are MGHRA and YSYEKL. This CDR3 reads CASGQVVTSGRAGVTQYF. In DNA, the CDR3 is TGCGCCAGCGGCCAAGTGGTAACTAGCGGGAGGGCTGGTGTTACGCAGTATTTT.

The table lists this clonotype with many counts. V is TRBV4-1 and J is TRBJ2-3, with 7 bases matching TRBD2. V shed 2 bases, J shed 3 bases, and the junction held 8 bases outside the gene matches. The CDR3 has 16 residues. Germline assignment: CDR1 MGHRA and CDR2 YSYEKL. The CDR3 is CASSQFERGWTDTQYF. As DNA, the CDR3 is TGCGCCAGCAGCCAATTTGAGCGGGGTTGGACAGATACGCAGTATTTT.

To note about this clonotype: A read error may be the cause here, since a much bigger clone is one base away. The chain combines TRBV10-3 with TRBJ2-3; D is undetermined. From germline, CDR1 is ENHRY and CDR2 SYGVKD. This CDR3 is built from 12 residues. The CDR3 loop reads CAVSTDTDTQYF. For the CDR3, the DNA is TGTGCCGTCAGCACGGATACAGATACGCAGTATTTT.

V is TRBV7-9 and J is TRBJ2-1, with a tentative D call TRBD1 (6 bases). The CDR3 extends over 13 amino acids. Trimming cost V 3 bases and J 10 bases, with 13 bases left between them. Germline V gene sequence: CDR1 SEHNR, CDR2 FQNEAQ (reference sequence). For the CDR3, the DNA is TGTGCCAGCAGCTTCGCGGACAGAGAGGAGCAGTTCTTC. Its protein is CASSFADREEQFF.

The V gene is TRBV9, the J gene TRBJ2-1; a possible D gene is TRBD1 (6 bases). The germline V and J ends were trimmed by 2 bases and 4 bases, with 10 bases remaining between them. The length of the CDR3 is 14 residues. Germline assignment: CDR1 SGDLS and CDR2 YYNGEE. CDR3 DNA: TGTGCCAGCAGCGTGGCAGGGGAGTACAATGAGCAGTTCTTC. Translating it yields CASSVAGEYNEQFF.

This clonotype has more than one count but fewer than ten. This sequence joins TRBV27 and TRBJ2-4; TRBD2 is a possible D gene (6 bases). The tail of the sequence fits TRBJ2-7 better, so the J call may be wrong. CDR3 size: 13 residues. Germline-derived CDR1 and CDR2 are MNHEY and SMNVEV (reference sequence). CDR3 in amino acids: CASSPARGNEQYF. CDR3 in DNA: TGTGCCAGCAGCCCAGCGCGGGGAAACGAGCAGTACTTC.

This clonotype turned up a few times. The CDR3 nucleotides are TGTGCCAGCAGCCGACTAGCGGGTACCCAAGAGACCCAGTACTTC. It translates to CASSRLAGTQETQYF. The rearrangement links TRBV7-6 to TRBJ2-5; TRBD2 agrees at 10 bases. This CDR3 has 15 residues. V gave up 5 bases and J gave up 1 base; unmatched junction bases: 4. Germline CDR1 is SGHVS and CDR2 is FNYEAQ. Combining the CDR3 with reference TRBV7-6 and TRBJ2-5 gives the whole variable domain GAGVSQSPRYKVTKRGQDVALRCDPISGHVSLYWYRQALGQGPEFLTYFNYEAQQDKSGLPNDRFSAERPEGSISTLTIQRTEQRDSAMYRCASSRLAGTQETQYFGPGTRLLVL.

The V gene is TRBV20-1, the J gene TRBJ2-7, with 7 bases lining up with TRBD1. CDR3 length equals 14 residues. CDR1 and CDR2 from the germline V gene are DFQATT and SNEGSKA (reference sequence). Losses at the gene ends were 0 bases for V and 4 bases for J; bases not matched to a gene: 6. CDR3 in DNA: TGCAGTGCTAGAGACGGACGCAGGGGGTACGAGCAGTACTTC. Protein product: CSARDGRRGYEQYF.

This clonotype was recorded at least ten times. The chain couples TRBV6-5 to TRBJ2-1; the match to TRBD2 covers 8 bases. CDR1 MNHEY and CDR2 SVGAGI come from the germline V gene. This CDR3 comprises 14 residues. V lost 5 bases to trimming and J lost 5 bases; unmatched junction nucleotides: 5. The CDR3 region has the DNA TGTGCCAGCAGTCGTGGTAGCGGGGACAATGAGCAGTTCTTC. It specifies CASSRGSGDNEQFF.

This clonotype was seen a handful of times. J is TRBJ1-2 and V is TRBV14; unclear D gene. The CDR3 runs 14 residues. V was clipped by 1 base and J by 1 base, with 7 bases between them. Germline V gene sequence: CDR1 SGHDN, CDR2 FVKESK. The CDR3 reads CASSQAGFNYGYTF. CDR3 sequence (DNA): TGTGCCAGCAGCCAAGCAGGTTTTAACTATGGCTACACCTTC.

The rearrangement uses TRBV30 and TRBJ1-4; possibly TRBD1 for D (5 bases). From germline, CDR1 is GTSNPN and CDR2 SVGIG (reference sequence). The CDR3 runs to 15 residues. Trimming left V 0 bases short and J 3 bases short, with 11 bases between. DNA of the CDR3: TGTGCCTGGAGTGTAGGGACGAACCCTAATGAAAAACTGTTTTTT. Translated, it gives CAWSVGTNPNEKLFF.

This clonotype showed up just once. The rearrangement uses TRBV28 and TRBJ2-7; 13 bases are a match to TRBD2. The CDR3 runs to 13 residues. Germline CDR1 and CDR2: MDHEN and SYDVKM. The J segment lost 7 bases and the V segment lost 6 bases, leaving 3 bases of the junction unmatched. The CDR3 coding sequence is TGTGCCAGCAGAGGGACTAGCGGGACAGAGCAGTACTTC. Encoded protein: CASRGTSGTEQYF.

Note on this clonotype: A much bigger clone sits one base away, suggesting this may be a read error. The chain employs TRBV24-1 and TRBJ1-2; D gene uncertain. Per germline, CDR1 KGHDR and CDR2 SFDVKD. The CDR3 is 17 residues long. In DNA form, the CDR3 reads TGTGCCACCAATGATTTCGGCACACACATGCCCTACTATGGCTACACCTTC. It translates to CATNDFGTHMPYYGYTF.

The CDR3 spells CSARDLAGGFTDTQYF. The CDR3 DNA is TGCAGTGCTAGAGATTTAGCGGGGGGTTTCACAGATACGCAGTATTTT. The chain carries TRBV20-1 and TRBJ2-3; 10 bases are a match to TRBD2. The CDR3 is made up of 16 amino acids. CDR1 and CDR2 from the germline V gene are DFQATT and SNEGSKA (reference sequence). J was trimmed by 2 bases and V by 0 bases; bases with no gene match: 5.

The V call is TRBV20-1, the J call TRBJ2-7; D remains ambiguous. Trimming cost V 0 bases and J 0 bases, with 18 bases left between them. The CDR3 sequence is 17 residues long. Germline assignment: CDR1 DFQATT and CDR2 SNEGSKA (reference sequence). Here the CDR3 DNA reads TGCAGTGCTAGAGATGCCCGGACGGGCGTTAGCTCCTACGAGCAGTACTTC. This gives the protein CSARDARTGVSSYEQYF.

This sequence joins TRBV5-1 and TRBJ2-7, with 9 bases identical to TRBD1. CDR3 length: 14 amino acids. J lost 5 bases, V lost 3 bases, and 6 bases had no gene match. Germline V gene data show CDR1 as SGHRS and CDR2 as YFSETQ. The DNA of the CDR3 is TGCGCCAGCAGCTCTACAGGGGGCATCCACGAGCAGTACTTC. Protein sequence: CASSSTGGIHEQYF. Full variable domain (remainder filled in from reference TRBV5-1 and TRBJ2-7): KAGVTQTPRYLIKTRGQQVTLSCSPISGHRSVSWYQQTPGQGLQFLFEYFSETQRNKGNFPGRFSGRQFSNSRSEMNVSTLELGDSALYLCASSSTGGIHEQYFGPGTRLTVT.

Many counts were recorded for this clonotype. This chain joins TRBV29-1 and TRBJ2-7; TRBD1 agrees at 9 bases. This CDR3 has 13 residues. The V gene end was trimmed by 4 bases and the J gene end by 2 bases; junction bases not matched to a gene: 3. The germline V gene encodes CDR1 SQVTM and CDR2 ANQGSEA. DNA for the CDR3: TGCAGCGTTGGACAGGGGGGAGCCTACGAGCAGTACTTC. It encodes CSVGQGGAYEQYF.

This clonotype came up a few times. The chain joins TRBV4-1 to TRBJ2-7; 7 bases match TRBD1. The germline V gene has CDR1 MGHRA and CDR2 YSYEKL. Trimming cost V 1 base and J 1 base; bases outside gene matches: 10. This CDR3 is 17 amino acids long. CDR3 residues: CASSQVTGAINSYEQYF. CDR3 coding DNA: TGCGCCAGCAGCCAAGTCACAGGGGCCATTAATTCCTACGAGCAGTACTTC.

CDR3 protein: CASSQGSEGLHGELFF. For the CDR3, the DNA is TGTGCCAGCAGCCAAGGGTCTGAGGGGCTCCACGGGGAGCTGTTTTTT. The chain carries TRBV4-2 and TRBJ2-2, with D possibly called TRBD1 or TRBD2 (5 bases each). Germline CDR1 reads LGHNA; CDR2 reads YNFKEQ. V dropped 1 base and J dropped 7 bases, with 16 bases sitting between them. There are 16 residues in the CDR3.

This chain links TRBV28 with TRBJ2-3; D might be TRBD2 (6 bases). This CDR3 is built from 13 residues. Germline CDR1 and CDR2: MDHEN and SYDVKM. V shed 7 bases and J shed 8 bases, with 16 bases lying between them. For the CDR3, the DNA is TGTGCCAGCAAACGCCGTTCCGGGGGTACGCAGTATTTT. Translated, it gives CASKRRSGGTQYF.

In its sample, this clonotype was seen many times. The chain combines TRBV2 with TRBJ2-5; the D gene is possibly TRBD1 (6 bases). The CDR3 has 14 residues. V was trimmed by 5 bases and J by 2 bases, leaving 12 bases between them. Germline values: CDR1 SNHLY, CDR2 FYNNEI. CDR3: CASSPGQKQETQYF. CDR3 nucleotide sequence: TGTGCCAGCAGTCCAGGACAGAAACAAGAGACCCAGTACTTC.

The J gene is TRBJ2-3, the V gene TRBV5-5, with TRBD2 matching 8 bases. Trimming at V came to 4 bases and at J to 1 base, leaving 8 bases not matched to a gene. CDR3 length: 16 amino acids. Germline V gene lookup returns CDR1 SGHKS and CDR2 YYEKEE (reference sequence). CDR3 sequence (DNA): TGTGCCAGCAGCCCAACCGGGACTAGGGGCACAGATACGCAGTATTTT. It is translated as CASSPTGTRGTDTQYF.

The sample holds a few counts of this clonotype. The V and J genes are TRBV9 and TRBJ2-3; 7 bases are shared with TRBD2. The length of the CDR3 is 15 residues. The junction had 6 bases not matched to a gene; V was cut back by 0 bases and J by 5 bases. From germline, CDR1 is SGDLS and CDR2 YYNGEE. This chain's CDR3 is CASSVGGREGDTQYF. DNA for the CDR3: TGTGCCAGCAGCGTAGGTGGGAGGGAAGGAGATACGCAGTATTTT. The entire variable domain, with the rest obtained from reference TRBV9 and TRBJ2-3, is as follows: DSGVTQTPKHLITATGQRVTLRCSPRSGDLSVYWYQQSLDQGLQFLIQYYNGEERAKGNILERFSAQQFPDLHSELNLSSLELGDSALYFCASSVGGREGDTQYFGPGTRLTVL.

V usage is TRBV2 and J usage is TRBJ2-7; TRBD2 is a possible D gene (6 bases). The CDR3 length is 17 residues. V gave up 4 bases and J gave up 1 base, with 20 bases separating them. The germline V gene encodes CDR1 SNHLY and CDR2 FYNNEI. The CDR3 loop reads CASSAYLMGSGSYEQYF. The CDR3 nucleotides read TGTGCCAGCAGTGCCTACCTTATGGGCAGCGGGTCCTACGAGCAGTACTTC.

The chain joins TRBV24-1 to TRBJ2-2; the match to TRBD1 covers 7 bases. Germline V CDR1 and CDR2: KGHDR, SFDVKD. V shed 3 bases, J shed 6 bases, and the junction held 9 bases outside the gene matches. This CDR3 has 16 residues. The CDR3 sequence: CATSDPRQGKAGELFF. In DNA form, the CDR3 reads TGTGCCACCAGTGATCCTCGACAGGGAAAGGCCGGGGAGCTGTTTTTT.